What follows are 18 T cell receptor beta chains derived from one specimen sequenced in a study of shared clonotypes between healthy human individuals. Naive CD8 cells comprised CD45RO-negative, CCR7-positively selected cells, excluding terminally differentiated effector memory CD45RA+ cells. Here immunoSEQ multiplex PCR was the method, and the copy in TCRdb shows in-frame clones only, minus some. The sample records roughly 2 million clones, approximately 95% being singletons. Sequencing was done on a sample of naive CD8+ T cells sorted from blood. All receptors derive from a man between 18 and 35 years old in good health.

With respect to this clone: Other DNA variants within this sample encode the same CDR3. This chain joins TRBV6-6 and TRBJ1-2; 7 nucleotides align to TRBD1. CDR3 length: 14 amino acids. The V gene end was trimmed by 0 bases and the J gene end by 4 bases; junction bases not matched to a gene: 2. Germline values: CDR1 MNHNY, CDR2 SVGAGI (reference sequence). DNA of the CDR3: TGTGCCAGCAGTTACTCGGAGGGGGCCTATGGCTACACCTTC. Translation: CASSYSEGAYGYTF.

The chain links TRBV7-9 to TRBJ1-1, with a weak D call TRBD1 (6 bases). Germline CDR1 reads SEHNR; CDR2 reads FQNEAQ (reference sequence). The CDR3 has 13 residues. V lost 4 bases and J 10 bases, leaving 16 bases between the germline ends. The CDR3 loop is CASSSSTGNRAFF. CDR3 DNA: TGTGCCAGCAGCTCTAGCACAGGGAATCGAGCTTTCTTT.

V and J are TRBV5-1 and TRBJ2-1; 8 bases are shared with TRBD2. Per the germline V gene, CDR1 is SGHRS and CDR2 is YFSETQ. There are 15 residues in the CDR3. J lost 4 bases, V lost 3 bases, and 6 bases had no gene match. The CDR3 DNA reads TGCGCCAGCAGCTCTCCGGGACTAGGGTACAATGAGCAGTTCTTC. It yields the protein CASSSPGLGYNEQFF.

This chain links TRBV5-6 with TRBJ2-7; the D gene could be TRBD1 or TRBD2 (5 bases each). Trimming pared 4 bases from V and 3 bases from J, leaving 11 bases between. The CDR3 is made up of 13 amino acids. From germline, CDR1 is SGHDT and CDR2 YYEEEE. This CDR3 reads CASSRDGDYEQYF. The CDR3 nucleotides read TGTGCCAGCAGCCGGGACGGAGACTACGAGCAGTACTTC.

The chain recombines TRBV28 with TRBJ2-7; 8 nucleotides agree with TRBD2. Per the germline V gene, CDR1 is MDHEN and CDR2 is SYDVKM. J gave up 0 bases and V 6 bases, and 7 bases lay outside the gene matches. This CDR3 spans 15 amino acids. CDR3 nucleotide sequence: TGTGCCAGCAGCTCTCGGGGGGGCGGCTCCTACGAGCAGTACTTC. Translation gives CASSSRGGGSYEQYF.

The J gene is TRBJ2-7, the V gene TRBV27; D may correspond to TRBD1 or TRBD2 (5 bases each). CDR1 and CDR2 from the germline V gene are MNHEY and SMNVEV (reference sequence). The CDR3 contains 16 residues. Trimming left V 2 bases short and J 3 bases short, with 17 bases between. CDR3 protein: CASSLVPRGRIYEQYF. CDR3 in DNA: TGTGCCAGCAGTTTAGTTCCCCGGGGACGAATCTACGAGCAGTACTTC.

The rearrangement joins TRBV27 to TRBJ2-1, with no clear D. Germline V gene lookup returns CDR1 MNHEY and CDR2 SMNVEV (reference sequence). Trimming pared 5 bases from V and 0 bases from J, leaving 5 bases between. CDR3 length: 13 residues. The CDR3 here is CASSMSSYNEQFF. In nucleotides, the CDR3 is TGTGCCAGCAGTATGAGCTCCTACAATGAGCAGTTCTTC.

The rearrangement links TRBV27 to TRBJ2-7; possibly TRBD2 for D (5 bases). Germline lookup yields CDR1 MNHEY and CDR2 SMNVEV (reference sequence). The CDR3 totals 16 residues. V was cut by 5 bases and J by 4 bases, with 21 bases left in between. This chain's CDR3 is CASSQSPATNFYEQYF. Written as DNA, the CDR3 is TGTGCCAGCAGTCAAAGTCCGGCGACTAATTTTTACGAGCAGTACTTC.

The rearrangement links TRBV19 to TRBJ2-3, with 7 bases fitting TRBD2. In germline, CDR1 is LNHDA, CDR2 SQIVND (reference sequence). The CDR3 loop spans 14 amino acids. V trimming: 5 bases; J trimming: 7 bases; junction bases outside the gene matches: 9. This CDR3 is CASSEREAVYTQYF. The CDR3 coding sequence is TGTGCCAGTAGTGAACGGGAGGCGGTGTATACGCAGTATTTT.

About this clone: At the DNA level, this CDR3 is encoded by other sequences in the same sample as well. V is TRBV5-1 and J is TRBJ2-2, with a tentative D call TRBD1 (6 bases). The CDR3 has 12 amino acids. Germline V CDR1 and CDR2: SGHRS, YFSETQ. Between the trimmed V and J ends, which lost 3 bases and 6 bases, there was a span of 6 bases. The CDR3 sequence: CASSSGAGELFF. CDR3 nucleotide sequence: TGCGCCAGCAGCTCAGGGGCCGGGGAGCTGTTTTTT.

This sequence joins TRBV19 and TRBJ1-1, with 8 bases identical to TRBD1. With 5 bases clipped from V and 2 bases from J, the junction kept 4 bases outside the gene matches. The CDR3 covers 14 residues. CDR1 LNHDA and CDR2 SQIVND come from the germline V gene (reference sequence). CDR3 sequence reads: CASSPDRENTEAFF. The CDR3 DNA follows: TGTGCCAGTAGTCCGGACAGGGAAAACACTGAAGCTTTCTTT.

Remarks on this clone: Other DNA sequences in the same sample also yield this CDR3. The chain joins TRBV5-5 to TRBJ2-7; D not resolved. Germline lookup yields CDR1 SGHKS and CDR2 YYEKEE (reference sequence). The V and J ends lost 2 bases and 4 bases respectively, with 7 bases between them. The CDR3 spans 12 residues. Written as DNA, the CDR3 is TGTGCCAGCAGCTTCTCCGGGTACGAGCAGTACTTC. This translates into CASSFSGYEQYF.

The chain couples TRBV6-6 to TRBJ2-1; D not certain. Per germline, CDR1 MNHNY and CDR2 SVGAGI (reference sequence). The CDR3 sequence is 13 residues long. V shed 8 bases and J shed 0 bases, with 8 bases lying between them. CDR3 bases: TGTGCCAGCGTCTGGGACTCCTACAATGAGCAGTTCTTC. Residues: CASVWDSYNEQFF.

This rearrangement joins TRBV11-2 to TRBJ1-4; D gene unclear. The CDR3 covers 11 residues. Trimming took 8 bases from V and 7 from J, leaving 8 bases between them. Germline loops: CDR1 SGHAT, CDR2 FQNNGV. The CDR3 here is CASAQLEKLFF. The CDR3 DNA sequence: TGTGCCAGCGCTCAACTTGAAAAACTGTTTTTT.

The gene calls are TRBV6-6 and TRBJ2-4; 7 nucleotides line up with TRBD1. There are 13 residues in the CDR3. Germline loops: CDR1 MNHNY, CDR2 SVGAGI (reference sequence). V shed 4 bases, J shed 5 bases, and the junction held 2 bases outside the gene matches. The CDR3, as DNA: TGTGCCAGCAGTTGGGACAGCCAAAACATTCAGTACTTC. It encodes CASSWDSQNIQYF.

The chain couples TRBV4-3 to TRBJ2-2; 11 positions agree with TRBD2. CDR3 length: 17 residues. V lost 1 base and J lost 3; bases outside the gene matches: 4. Germline-derived CDR1 and CDR2 are LGHNA and YSLEER. The CDR3 loop is CASSQGTSGQDTGELFF. For the CDR3, the DNA is TGCGCCAGCAGCCAAGGGACTAGCGGGCAGGACACCGGGGAGCTGTTTTTT.

The CDR3 sequence is CASSPERPEQFF. The CDR3 DNA follows: TGTGCCAGCAGCCCGGAGAGGCCTGAGCAGTTCTTC. V is TRBV11-2 and J is TRBJ2-1; D is uncertain. This CDR3 contains 12 residues. Looked up from germline, CDR1 is SGHAT and CDR2 is FQNNGV. Between the trimmed V and J ends, which lost 5 bases and 9 bases, there was a span of 11 bases.

The genes are TRBV5-6 and TRBJ2-7; 8 positions agree with TRBD2. This CDR3 has 15 amino acids. Germline V gene sequence: CDR1 SGHDT, CDR2 YYEEEE. Trimming cost V 4 bases and J 4 bases; bases outside gene matches: 10. CDR3 DNA sequence: TGTGCCAGCAGCCAAACCCCAGCGGGAGAGTACGAGCAGTACTTC. It specifies CASSQTPAGEYEQYF.